This entry concerns a single TCR beta chain. Its antigen is as yet unknown. Healthy individuals who donated bone marrow served as the donors. This sample was taken from a study of cytomegalovirus exposure and HLA in healthy donors. Study-level background: Early release data held about 85 million unique TCRs from HLA-typed donors. Study results and limitations: Judged likely to be a sequencing artifact was a cluster of highly shared sequence variants. The authors reported that TCR beta sequences could predict HLA-A and HLA-B alleles. These predictions were accurate for most subjects in the first cohort.

PCR involved 60 Vbeta and 13 Jbeta primers. Produced via immunoSEQ multiplex PCR; TCRdb's table is partial and in-frame only. The table has 95,000 to 150,000 clones, around two thirds seen once. This TCR was sampled from a woman in her thirties or forties in good health and CMV-seropositive. The specimen sequenced was PBMCs.

CDR3 coding DNA: TGTGCCAGCAGCTCCCCGGGGTTGACAGATACGCAGTATTTT. It encodes CASSSPGLTDTQYF. V is TRBV7-2 and J is TRBJ2-3, with D possibly being TRBD2 (5 bases). Per germline, CDR1 SGHTA and CDR2 FQGNSA. This CDR3 region has 14 residues. Trimming cost V 4 bases and J 3 bases, with 11 bases left between them.